This T cell receptor beta chain stems from a study of T cell repertoires in cytomegalovirus infection. Study background: Recently identified HLA-C-restricted CMV epitopes were used, and well-studied HLA-B-restricted CMV epitopes were used as well.

Overall study results and limits: Clonotype analysis showed dominance of the ex vivo response by HLA-C-restricted CMV-specific TCR beta clonotypes.

TCRdb independently ran MiXCR on the reads; one entry per CDR3 protein. The profile shows about 310,000 distinct CDR3 sequences, around 25% of them singletons. Germline-derived CDR1 and CDR2 are SGHTA and FQGNSA. This CDR3 has 16 residues. The ends were cut back, 3 bases at V and 1 base at J, with 14 bases in the middle. This clonotype was observed many times. What it binds is unknown. The sample in question was cultured PBMCs, obtained from culture after CMV antigen stimulation. This chain connects TRBV7-2 to TRBJ2-3; D gene unclear. The TCR comes from a human donor in good health (CMV status not recorded). Some clones in this sample may be carry-over from other donors' samples. The CDR3 DNA reads as TGTGCCAGCAGCTTGAAGACCGGAACGGGCACAGATACGCAGTATTTT. Protein sequence: CASSLKTGTGTDTQYF.